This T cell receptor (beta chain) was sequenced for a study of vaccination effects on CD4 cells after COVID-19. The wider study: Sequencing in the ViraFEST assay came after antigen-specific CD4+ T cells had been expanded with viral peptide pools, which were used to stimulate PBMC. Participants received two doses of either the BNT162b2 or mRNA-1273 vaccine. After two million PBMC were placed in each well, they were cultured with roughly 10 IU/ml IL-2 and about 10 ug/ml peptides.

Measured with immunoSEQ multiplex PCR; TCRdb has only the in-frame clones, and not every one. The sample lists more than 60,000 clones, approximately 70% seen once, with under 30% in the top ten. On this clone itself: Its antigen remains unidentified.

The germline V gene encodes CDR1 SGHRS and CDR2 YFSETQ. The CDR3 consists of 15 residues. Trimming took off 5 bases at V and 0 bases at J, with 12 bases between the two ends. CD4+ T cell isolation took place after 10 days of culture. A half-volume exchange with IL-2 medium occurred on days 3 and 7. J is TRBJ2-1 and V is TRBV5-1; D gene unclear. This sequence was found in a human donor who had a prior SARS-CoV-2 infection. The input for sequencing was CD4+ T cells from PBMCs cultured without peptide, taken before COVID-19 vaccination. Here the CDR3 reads CASRGLWGSYNEQFF. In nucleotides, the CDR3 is TGCGCCAGCAGGGGGTTGTGGGGCTCCTACAATGAGCAGTTCTTC.